These T cell receptor beta chains were read from a single sample in a study of T cell responses to AZD1222 COVID-19 vaccine. The data were produced by immunoSEQ multiplex PCR, yet TCRdb's version contains in-frame clones alone and is incomplete. Counted here are some 170,000 clones, 85% to 90% occurring once; the ten biggest clones make up approximately 1.6%. Here the sequenced sample was peripheral blood, taken on day 0 of AZD1222 vaccination. These receptors were obtained from an adult in good health. Both conserved end residues are part of each CDR3. The D gene is left open where the match is weak.

DNA | CDR3 | J | D | V
TGTGCCAGCAGTAAAAACGTATTAGCGGGAGCCCCCGCGGGGGAGACCCAGTACTTC | CASSKNVLAGAPAGETQYF | TRBJ2-5 | TRBD2 | TRBV28
TGTGCCAGCAGTTATTCCGGACAGGGGAGGGGCTACACCTTC | CASSYSGQGRGYTF | TRBJ1-2 | TRBD1 | TRBV6-5
TGTGCCAGCAGTGAAACTAGCGGGGCCTACAATGAGCAGTTCTTC | CASSETSGAYNEQFF | TRBJ2-1 | TRBD2 | TRBV2
TGTGCCAGCAGCCCGGCTGCGGGGGGCACAGATACGCAGTATTTT | CASSPAAGGTDTQYF | TRBJ2-3 | TRBD2 | TRBV6-4
TGTGCCAGCAGCTTACTGGGGACAACCTACCAAGAGACCCAGTACTTC | CASSLLGTTYQETQYF | TRBJ2-5 | - | TRBV7-2
TGTGCCAGCTCACCTCGCCAGGGCGGCACAGATACGCAGTATTTT | CASSPRQGGTDTQYF | TRBJ2-3 | - | TRBV18
TGTGCCAGCAGCCTACTAAGTGGCGGGACAGGGAAACAGCCCCAGCATTTT | CASSLLSGGTGKQPQHF | TRBJ1-5 | TRBD1 | TRBV7-6
TGTGCCTGGAGTGTAAGACAGGTGATCACCGGGGAGCTGTTTTTT | CAWSVRQVITGELFF | TRBJ2-2 | - | TRBV30
TGTGCCAGCAGTTACATGGGTCAGAACACTGAAGCTTTCTTT | CASSYMGQNTEAFF | TRBJ1-1 | - | TRBV28
TGCGCCAGCAGCACCAGGGGGCTCGAAGAAAAACTGTTTTTT | CASSTRGLEEKLFF | TRBJ1-4 | TRBD1 | TRBV5-1